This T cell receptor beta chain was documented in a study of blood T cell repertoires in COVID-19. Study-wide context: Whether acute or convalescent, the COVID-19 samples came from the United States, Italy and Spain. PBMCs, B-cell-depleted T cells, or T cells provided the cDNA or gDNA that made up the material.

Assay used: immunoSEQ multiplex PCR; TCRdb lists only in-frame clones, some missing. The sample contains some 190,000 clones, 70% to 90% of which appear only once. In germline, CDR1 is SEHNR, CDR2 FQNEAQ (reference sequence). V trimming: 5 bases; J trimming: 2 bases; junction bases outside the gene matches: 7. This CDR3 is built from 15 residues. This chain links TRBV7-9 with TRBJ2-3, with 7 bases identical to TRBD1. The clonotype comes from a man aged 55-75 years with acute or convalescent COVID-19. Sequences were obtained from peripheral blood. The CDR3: CASSQVTGPTDTQYF. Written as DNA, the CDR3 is TGTGCCAGCAGCCAGGTGACAGGGCCCACAGATACGCAGTATTTT.